Presented here are 6 T cell receptor beta chains from one specimen sequenced in a study of shared clonotypes between healthy human individuals. Clones were sequenced by immunoSEQ multiplex PCR, and TCRdb holds only the in-frame ones, with some missing. The table lists hundreds of thousands of clones, around three quarters of them singletons. The sequencing input was PBMCs. Receptors were obtained from a woman aged 40 to 49 in good health. Some clones in this sample may be carry-over from other donors' samples.

The gene calls are TRBV7-3 and TRBJ2-3; TRBD2 agrees at 13 bases. This CDR3 is built from 16 residues. Germline CDR1 is SGHTA and CDR2 is FQGTGA. With 1 base clipped from V and 9 bases from J, the junction kept 7 bases outside the gene matches. The CDR3 loop is CASSLRLTSGRGTQYF. CDR3 DNA: TGTGCCAGCAGCTTAAGGTTAACTAGCGGGAGGGGGACGCAGTATTTT.

This clone is a singleton in its sample. This chain links TRBV19 with TRBJ2-2; tentatively, D is TRBD2 (6 bases). Germline V CDR1 and CDR2: LNHDA, SQIVND (reference sequence). The CDR3 runs 15 residues. Trimming shortened V by 3 bases and J by 5 bases, and 13 bases separated the two germline ends. CDR3 sequence: CASSIPSGGTGELFF. The CDR3 nucleotides are TGTGCCAGTAGTATTCCCAGTGGAGGGACCGGGGAGCTGTTTTTT.

Points on this clone: Just one base apart from a much larger clone, this may be a read error. V usage is TRBV2 and J usage is TRBJ2-1; D tentatively reads TRBD1 or TRBD2 (5 bases each). The CDR3 totals 12 residues. With 6 bases removed from V and 4 bases from J, the gap between germline ends came to 7 bases. CDR1 is SNHLY and CDR2 is FYNNEI in the germline V gene. The CDR3 reads CASRGDYNEQFF. Written as DNA, the CDR3 is TGTGCCAGCAGGGGGGATTACAATGAGCAGTTCTTC.

This chain joins TRBV30 and TRBJ2-3; no definite D call. There are 14 residues in the CDR3. Germline V gene sequence: CDR1 GTSNPN, CDR2 SVGIG (reference sequence). The germline V and J ends were trimmed by 2 bases and 0 bases, with 9 bases remaining between them. Written as DNA, the CDR3 is TGTGCCTGGAGTATAGGGCAGAGCACAGATACGCAGTATTTT. This translates into CAWSIGQSTDTQYF.

This chain uses TRBV2 with TRBJ2-5; TRBD1 is a possible D gene (5 bases). CDR3 size: 14 residues. Germline loops: CDR1 SNHLY, CDR2 FYNNEI. The V and J ends lost 5 bases and 0 bases respectively, with 10 bases between them. CDR3 region: CASSPDTYQETQYF. As DNA, the CDR3 is TGTGCCAGCAGTCCGGACACGTACCAAGAGACCCAGTACTTC.

The chain recombines TRBV18 with TRBJ2-4; D possibly corresponds to TRBD1 (6 bases). The germline V gene encodes CDR1 KGHSH and CDR2 LQKENI. This CDR3 is 15 amino acids long. V was trimmed by 1 base and J by 3 bases, leaving 10 bases between them. CDR3 sequence (DNA): TGTGCCAGCTCACCACTAGGGACAAGCAAAAACATTCAGTACTTC. It specifies CASSPLGTSKNIQYF.